The present entry profiles one TCR beta chain with its context. The junction and the germline gene differ at one end; a read error may be behind it. Authors' analysis steps: Nucleated cell counts were estimated from reference gene primer amplification. Using immunoSEQ multiplex PCR, the repertoire was profiled, and TCRdb retains in-frame clones only, with some absent. D and trimming were read from the DNA, whereas the V and J calls and clone size are those reported in that table. The table has 200,000 to 250,000 clones, under 85% seen once. The sample belongs to a study of blood T cell repertoires in COVID-19. Germline V lookup: CDR1 SSHAT, CDR2 FNYEAQ (reference sequence). The CDR3 is 14 residues long.

The rearrangement links TRBV7-7 to TRBJ2-5; 10 nucleotides agree with TRBD2. Sample: peripheral blood. The clonotype originates from a woman aged 35 to 49 with active or convalescent COVID-19. Written as DNA, the CDR3 is TGTGCTAGCAGCGGGGGACTAGCGTGGGAGACCCAGTACTTC. It specifies CASSGGLAWETQYF.